This T cell receptor beta chain originates from a study of Ad26.COV2.S vaccination and SARS-CoV-2 variants (dated by TCRdb to the early 2020s). Background for the entire study: Vaccine-arm donors came from COV1001, a multicentre, randomized, double-blind, placebo-controlled phase I-IIa trial of Ad26.COV2.S in healthy adults. The TCR-sequenced set comprised approximately 32 samples: approximately 20 Ad26.COV2.S vaccine recipients, 5 placebo recipients and 8 SARS-CoV-2 convalescent individuals. Investigators remained blinded to trial group allocation during experiments and outcome assessment. The specificity and breadth of SARS-CoV-2-reactive T cell receptors after Ad26.COV2.S vaccination were assessed by TCRbeta repertoire sequencing. Trial participants were randomized into five groups of five: low-dose or high-dose Ad26.COV2.S given once or twice, or placebo on both occasions. Dosing of Ad26.COV2.S was intramuscular, at either 5x10^10 or 1x10^11 viral particles, delivered as one shot or as two shots spaced 56 days apart.

The full study reports these points: The authors noted that total T cell responses may have been underestimated by the TCR breadth and depth analyses. The study was not powered to compare responses between vaccine doses or regimens. Vaccine and placebo recipients had comparable non-spike TCR breadth, which fits with the vaccine containing only spike. Substantial breadth of spike-specific CD8+ and CD4+ T cell responses was reported after vaccination. Spike-specific TCR breadth was higher in Ad26.COV2.S recipients than in placebo recipients (P = 0.0014).

Sample treatment or condition, as interpreted from the label and publication: about 20 received Ad26.COV2.S at low or high dose, single or two shots; about 5 received placebo; per-sample allocation not given. For vaccine and placebo recipients, the sequenced repertoires came from samples collected on day 63 after the first injection. Cohort 1b enrolled some 25 adults aged 18-55 years at a single site in Boston, USA, between 29 July and 7 August 2020. As a vaccine, Ad26.COV2.S was a replication-incompetent adenovirus type 26 vector that expressed a prefusion-stabilized SARS-CoV-2 spike protein derived from the original Wuhan strain. As to this clone: Its binding antigen is unknown. No much larger clone exists at a distance of one base, and base qualities are not known.

TCRbeta CDR3 regions were sequenced with the immunoSEQ Assay. After extraction, genomic DNA underwent amplification by bias-controlled multiplex PCR, followed by high-throughput sequencing. On the authors' methods: To quantify the absolute abundance of every unique TCRbeta CDR3 region, sequences were collapsed and filtered. T cell fraction was estimated by normalizing TCRbeta template counts to usable DNA, which was measured by amplifying reference genes present in all nucleated cells. Repertoire TCRs were annotated as SARS-CoV-2-specific by exact matching of V gene, CDR3 amino acid sequence and J gene to a known reactive TCR set. MIRA supplied the reference SARS-CoV-2 TCR set, which was filtered for enrichment in COVID-19-positive ImmuneCODE repertoires so that public or cross-reactive TCRs were removed. Using the MIRA antigens, annotated TCRs were further analysed by specific ORF or by position within an ORF. Depth was the summed frequency of annotated unique rearrangements, while breadth was defined as annotated unique rearrangements over total unique productive rearrangements. TCR breadth was compared between groups using two-sided Wilcoxon rank-sum tests. TCRdb took this table from immuneACCESS and kept in-frame rearrangements with V and J called. Such tables lack part of the clones; where checked against another copy, unresolved V genes explain under half of the gap, and the rest is unexplained. The DNA was the basis for D and trimming; V, J and clone size are from that table. The sample yields about 350,000 clones; around 88% were counted once. In total, the top ten clones hold about 10% of the sample.

The TCR comes from a person between 18 and 65 years old who received the Ad26.COV2.S COVID-19 vaccine or a placebo. The specimen comprised peripheral blood, sampled in a trial of Ad26.COV2.S vaccine versus placebo.

The CDR3 protein sequence reads: CASSPQGGAIQETQYF. The nucleotide sequence is given as TGTGCCAGCTCACCACAGGGGGGAGCCATCCAAGAGACCCAGTACTTC. The V and J segments used are TRBV18 and TRBJ2-5, with the D gene tentatively TRBD1 or TRBD2, based on 6 matching bases in each. Measured from the cysteine to the phenylalanine, the CDR3 is 16 residues long. Solely the CDR3 DNA is kept, with 48 bases framed from the first base. V is pared back by 1 base and J by 1 base, with 13 bases lying between the germline termini. From a lookup of the germline V gene, CDR1 and CDR2 are KGHSH and LQKENI.